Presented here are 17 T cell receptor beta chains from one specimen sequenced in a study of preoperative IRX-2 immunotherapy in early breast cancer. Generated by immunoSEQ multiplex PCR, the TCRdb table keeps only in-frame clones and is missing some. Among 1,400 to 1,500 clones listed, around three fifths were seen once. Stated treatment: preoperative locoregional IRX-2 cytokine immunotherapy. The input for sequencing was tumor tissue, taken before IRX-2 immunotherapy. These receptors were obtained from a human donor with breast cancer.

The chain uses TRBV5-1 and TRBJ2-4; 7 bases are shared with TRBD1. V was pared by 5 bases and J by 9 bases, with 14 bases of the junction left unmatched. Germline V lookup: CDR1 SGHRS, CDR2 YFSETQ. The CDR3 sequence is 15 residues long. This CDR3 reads CASRPTTGAQGIQYF. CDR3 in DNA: TGCGCCAGCAGACCGACAACAGGGGCCCAGGGCATTCAGTACTTC.

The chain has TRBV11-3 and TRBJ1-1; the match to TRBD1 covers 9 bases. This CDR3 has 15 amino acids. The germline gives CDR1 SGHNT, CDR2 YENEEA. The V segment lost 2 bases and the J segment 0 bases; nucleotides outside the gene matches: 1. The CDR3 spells CASSLTGGLNTEAFF. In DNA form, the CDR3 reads TGTGCCAGCAGCTTAACAGGGGGCCTGAACACTGAAGCTTTCTTT.

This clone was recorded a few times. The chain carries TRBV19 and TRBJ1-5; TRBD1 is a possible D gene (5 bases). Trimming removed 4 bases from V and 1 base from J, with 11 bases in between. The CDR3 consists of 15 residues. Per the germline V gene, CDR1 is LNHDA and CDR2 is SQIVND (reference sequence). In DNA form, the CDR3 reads TGTGCCAGTAGTAGGGACGTACGGAGCAATCAGCCCCAGCATTTT. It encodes CASSRDVRSNQPQHF.

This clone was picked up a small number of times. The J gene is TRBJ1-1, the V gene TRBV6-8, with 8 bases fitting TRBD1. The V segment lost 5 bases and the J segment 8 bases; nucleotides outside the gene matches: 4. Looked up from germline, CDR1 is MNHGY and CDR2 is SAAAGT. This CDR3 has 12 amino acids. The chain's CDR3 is CASSAGGTEAFF. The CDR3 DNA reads TGTGCCAGCAGTGCAGGGGGCACGGAAGCTTTCTTT.

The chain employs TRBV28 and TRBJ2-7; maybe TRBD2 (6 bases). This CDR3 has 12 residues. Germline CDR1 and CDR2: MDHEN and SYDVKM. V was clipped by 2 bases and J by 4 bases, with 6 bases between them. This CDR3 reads CASSLGGYEQYF. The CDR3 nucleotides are TGTGCCAGCAGTTTAGGGGGGTACGAGCAGTACTTC.

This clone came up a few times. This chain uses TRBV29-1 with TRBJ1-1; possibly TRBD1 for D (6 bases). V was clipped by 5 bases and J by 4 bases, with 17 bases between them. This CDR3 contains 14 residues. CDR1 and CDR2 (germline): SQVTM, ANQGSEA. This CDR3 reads CSVLGTLRSTEAFF. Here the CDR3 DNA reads TGCAGCGTTCTTGGGACACTCAGAAGCACTGAAGCTTTCTTT. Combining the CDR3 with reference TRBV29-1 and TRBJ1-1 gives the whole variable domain SAVISQKPSRDICQRGTSLTIQCQVDSQVTMMFWYRQQPGQSLTLIATANQGSEATYESGFVIDKFPISRPNLTFSTLTVSNMSPEDSSIYLCSVLGTLRSTEAFFGQGTRLTVV.

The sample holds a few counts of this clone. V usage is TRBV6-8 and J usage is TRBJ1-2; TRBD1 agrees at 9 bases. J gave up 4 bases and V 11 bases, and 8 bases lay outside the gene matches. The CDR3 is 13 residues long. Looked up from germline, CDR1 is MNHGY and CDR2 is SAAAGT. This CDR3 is CAAETGGGYGYTF. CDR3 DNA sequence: TGTGCCGCTGAGACAGGGGGTGGCTATGGCTACACCTTC.

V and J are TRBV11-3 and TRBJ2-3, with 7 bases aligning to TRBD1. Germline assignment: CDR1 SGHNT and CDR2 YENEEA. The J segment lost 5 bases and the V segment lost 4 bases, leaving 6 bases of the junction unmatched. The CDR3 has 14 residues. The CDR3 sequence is CASSSTGDGDTQYF. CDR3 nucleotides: TGTGCCAGCAGCTCCACAGGGGATGGAGATACGCAGTATTTT.

CDR3 DNA: TGTGCCAGCAGTTCCGCGGGGGCGGGAGAAGAGACCCAGTACTTC. Translating gives CASSSAGAGEETQYF. The chain couples TRBV28 to TRBJ2-5, with D possibly matching TRBD2 (7 bases). The CDR3 has 15 amino acids. Germline V lookup: CDR1 MDHEN, CDR2 SYDVKM. Trimming removed 4 bases at V and 3 bases at J, with 15 bases between.

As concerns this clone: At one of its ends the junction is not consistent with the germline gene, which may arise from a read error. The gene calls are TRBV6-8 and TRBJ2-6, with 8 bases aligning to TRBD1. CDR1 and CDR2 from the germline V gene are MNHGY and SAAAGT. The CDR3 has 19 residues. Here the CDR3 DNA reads TGTGCCATCAGTGCAGAGCCGGGGACAGGCGGGGCTGGGGCCAACGTCCTGACTTTC. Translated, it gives CAISAEPGTGGAGANVLTF.

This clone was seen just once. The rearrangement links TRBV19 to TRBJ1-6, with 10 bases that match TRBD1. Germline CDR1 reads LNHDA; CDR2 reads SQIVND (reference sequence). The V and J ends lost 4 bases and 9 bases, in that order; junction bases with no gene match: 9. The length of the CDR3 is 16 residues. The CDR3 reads CASSSGQGGLGSPLHF. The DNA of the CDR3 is TGTGCCAGTAGTAGCGGACAGGGGGGGCTCGGTTCACCCCTCCACTTT.

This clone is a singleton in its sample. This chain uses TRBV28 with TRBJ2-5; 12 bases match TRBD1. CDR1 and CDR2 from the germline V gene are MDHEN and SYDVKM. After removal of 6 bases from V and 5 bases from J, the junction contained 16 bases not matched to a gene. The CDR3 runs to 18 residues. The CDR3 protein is CASRFASGTGGFRETQYF. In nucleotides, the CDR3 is TGTGCCAGCAGATTCGCGAGTGGGACAGGGGGCTTCCGCGAGACCCAGTACTTC.

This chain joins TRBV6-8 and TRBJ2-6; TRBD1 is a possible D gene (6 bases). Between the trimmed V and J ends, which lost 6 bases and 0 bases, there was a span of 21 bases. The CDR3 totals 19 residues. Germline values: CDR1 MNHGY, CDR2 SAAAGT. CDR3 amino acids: CASRQSGQSISSGANVLTF. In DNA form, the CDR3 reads TGTGCCAGCAGGCAATCCGGACAGTCGATTAGCTCTGGGGCCAACGTCCTGACTTTC.

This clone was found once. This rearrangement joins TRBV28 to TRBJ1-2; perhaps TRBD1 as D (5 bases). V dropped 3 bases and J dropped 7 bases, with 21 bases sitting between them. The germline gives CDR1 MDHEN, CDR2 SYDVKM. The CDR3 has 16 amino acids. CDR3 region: CASSLIGVISSSGYTF. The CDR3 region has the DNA TGTGCCAGCAGTTTGATAGGGGTAATTTCCTCCTCTGGCTACACCTTC.

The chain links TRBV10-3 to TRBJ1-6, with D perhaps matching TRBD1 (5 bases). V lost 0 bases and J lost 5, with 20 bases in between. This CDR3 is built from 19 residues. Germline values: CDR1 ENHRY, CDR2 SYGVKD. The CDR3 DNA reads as TGTGCCATCAGTGAGTCCTGGGCCAGGGCCGTCAAAGATAATTCACCCCTCCACTTT. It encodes CAISESWARAVKDNSPLHF.

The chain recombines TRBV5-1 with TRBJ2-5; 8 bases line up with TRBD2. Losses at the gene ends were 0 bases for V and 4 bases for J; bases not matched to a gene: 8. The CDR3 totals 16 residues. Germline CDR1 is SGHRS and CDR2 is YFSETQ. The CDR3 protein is CASSLDTLAGPETQYF. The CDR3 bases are TGCGCCAGCAGCTTGGATACCTTAGCGGGGCCAGAGACCCAGTACTTC. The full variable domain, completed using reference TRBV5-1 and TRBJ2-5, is KAGVTQTPRYLIKTRGQQVTLSCSPISGHRSVSWYQQTPGQGLQFLFEYFSETQRNKGNFPGRFSGRQFSNSRSEMNVSTLELGDSALYLCASSLDTLAGPETQYFGPGTRLLVL.

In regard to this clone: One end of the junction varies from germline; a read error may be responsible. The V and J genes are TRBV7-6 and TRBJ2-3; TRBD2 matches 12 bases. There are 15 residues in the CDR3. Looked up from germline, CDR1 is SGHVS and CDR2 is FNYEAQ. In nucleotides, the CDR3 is TGTGCTAGCAGCCCGGGACTAGCGGGTTCCGATACGCAGTATTTT. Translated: CASSPGLAGSDTQYF.